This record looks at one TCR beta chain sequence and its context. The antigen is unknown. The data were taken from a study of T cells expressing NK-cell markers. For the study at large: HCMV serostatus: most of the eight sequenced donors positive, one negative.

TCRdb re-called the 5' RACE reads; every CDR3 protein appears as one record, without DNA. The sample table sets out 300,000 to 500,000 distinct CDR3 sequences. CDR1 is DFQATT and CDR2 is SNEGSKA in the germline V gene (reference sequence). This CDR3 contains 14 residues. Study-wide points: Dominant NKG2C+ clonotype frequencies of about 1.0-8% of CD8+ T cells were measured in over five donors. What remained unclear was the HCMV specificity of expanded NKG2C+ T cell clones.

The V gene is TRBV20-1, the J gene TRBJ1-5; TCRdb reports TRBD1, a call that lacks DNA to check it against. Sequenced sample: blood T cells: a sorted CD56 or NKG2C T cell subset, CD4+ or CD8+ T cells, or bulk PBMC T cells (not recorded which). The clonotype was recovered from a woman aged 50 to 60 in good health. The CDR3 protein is CSARDLGGGGPQHF.